The clone carrying this TCR beta chain was found a few times. The antigen is not known. The sample belongs to a study of T cell repertoires in cytomegalovirus infection. Study findings and constraints: Ex vivo responses were dominated by HLA-C-restricted CMV-specific TCR beta clonotypes. Carriage of CMV together with the relevant HLA was identifiable through cumulative public TCR beta family frequency.

The germline V gene encodes CDR1 MNHEY and CDR2 SVGAGI. Trimming at V came to 6 bases and at J to 1 base, leaving 4 bases not matched to a gene. CDR3 size: 15 residues. TCRdb re-derived calls from the reads in MiXCR, one entry per CDR3 protein. The sample shows 680,000 or so distinct CDR3 sequences, roughly a third of them seen only once. Material: cultured PBMCs, obtained from culture after CMV antigen stimulation. This TCR derives from a human donor in good health (CMV status not recorded). Some clones in this sample may be carry-over from other donors' samples. This sequence joins TRBV6-5 and TRBJ2-2; 8 nucleotides match TRBD1. In DNA form, the CDR3 reads TGTGCCAGCAGGACCGGGACAGGGAACACCGGGGAGCTGTTTTTT. Encoded protein: CASRTGTGNTGELFF.